Included here is one T cell receptor (beta chain) sequence, with context. Its antigen is not known. The data were obtained in a study of blood T cells in healthy people across ages. Findings and caveats of the study: Age brought a roughly linear fall in TCR beta diversity measured per million T cells.

The CDR3 loop spans 11 amino acids. The V end lost 7 bases, the J end lost 4 bases, and 8 bases lay between the germline ends. Germline lookup yields CDR1 SGHRS and CDR2 YFSETQ. For the second PCR, which ran for roughly 6 to 11 cycles, a sample-barcoded 5' primer and a J-beta primer mix were used. TCRdb passed the 5' RACE reads through MiXCR, listing each CDR3 protein once. The sample comprises over 1,300,000 distinct CDR3 sequences, approximately 59% of which are singletons, and 5.5% to 8% rests with the top ten. The clonotype was recovered from a man younger than 35 in good health. The V gene is TRBV5-1, the J gene TRBJ1-1; D call uncertain. The sample comprised blood. The CDR3 DNA follows: TGCGCCAGCGGGGAGTCCACTGAAGCTTTCTTT. Translating it yields CASGESTEAFF. The full variable domain, in which reference TRBV5-1 and TRBJ1-1 provide the parts outside the CDR3, is KAGVTQTPRYLIKTRGQQVTLSCSPISGHRSVSWYQQTPGQGLQFLFEYFSETQRNKGNFPGRFSGRQFSNSRSEMNVSTLELGDSALYLCASGESTEAFFGQGTRLTVV.